This T cell receptor beta chain came from a study of pediatric ulcerative colitis. Study-level results: Substantially fewer templates came from a couple of patients' blood samples. Ulcerative colitis patients shared more blood-rectal clones than controls.

During colonoscopy, one to two rectal pinch biopsies were collected. Germline V lookup: CDR1 LNHDA, CDR2 SQIVND (reference sequence). Trimming cost V 0 bases and J 6 bases, with 11 bases left between them. This CDR3 contains 14 residues. With regard to this clone: As yet, its antigen is unknown.

TCRdb's table, derived via immunoSEQ multiplex PCR, lists solely in-frame clones and lacks some. This table holds roughly 49,000 clones, about 79% found once. The TCR was taken from a girl between 5 and 17 years old with moderate ulcerative colitis. This chain uses TRBV19 with TRBJ1-1; maybe TRBD1 (6 bases). Source material: gut tissue. This CDR3 reads CASSIEARGAEAFF. DNA for the CDR3: TGTGCCAGTAGTATAGAGGCCAGGGGCGCTGAAGCTTTCTTT.